Shown below are 20 T cell receptor beta chains from a single sample sequenced in a study of regulatory T cells in long-lasting Graves disease (dated by TCRdb to the early 2020s). The time point tag for this specimen amounts to: newly diagnosed GD, antithyroid drugs for less than 3 months. RNA was extracted from PBMCs in TRIzol for both TCR sequencing and RNA sequencing. The library was obtained by multiplex PCR. The sequencer was an Illumina HiSeq 4000. TCR beta libraries were built with iRepertoire HTBI primers and Arm-PCR amplification of CDR3 regions. In-frame beta chains were kept once TCRdb had trimmed the public reads at Q25 with fastp and called clones with MiXCR. Rows matching on CDR3 protein sequence are summarized as one entry with the most common DNA and genes. The sample records around 400,000 distinct CDR3 sequences, around 16% of which are singletons. The ten largest clones take up about 7.6% of the sample.

The data were also submitted as part of a second study, on T cells in Graves' hyperthyroidism and ophthalmopathy.

Here the sequenced sample was peripheral blood mononuclear cells (PBMCs), taken at new diagnosis, from a patient treated with antithyroid drugs. These receptor sequences come from a woman between 40 and 55 years old with Graves disease. Donor details come from another sample of the same person, matched by shared clones.

The chain combines TRBV11-3 with TRBJ2-2; 11 nucleotides agree with TRBD2. V lost 6 bases, J lost 4 bases, and 4 bases stayed unmatched. The CDR3 length is 15 residues. CDR1 and CDR2 (germline): SGHNT, YENEEA. The CDR3 region is CASRTSGSGTGELFF. The CDR3 nucleotides read TGTGCCAGCAGAACTAGCGGGAGCGGCACCGGGGAGCTGTTTTTT.

This clonotype was detected ten times or more. The rearrangement joins TRBV2 to TRBJ2-5; D is unresolved. CDR1 SNHLY and CDR2 FYNNEI come from the germline V gene. The CDR3 is 14 amino acids. Trimming cost V 5 bases and J 2 bases, with 12 bases left between them. The CDR3 here is CASSSTSQQETQYF. As DNA, the CDR3 is TGTGCCAGCAGTTCGACAAGTCAACAAGAGACCCAGTACTTC.

This clonotype was seen at least ten times. Here the CDR3 DNA reads TGTGCCAGCAGCTTAGGCGGCCCCACTTACGAGCAGTACTTC. It encodes CASSLGGPTYEQYF. This chain connects TRBV11-3 to TRBJ2-7; D gene uncertain. Germline lookup yields CDR1 SGHNT and CDR2 YENEEA. The CDR3 totals 14 residues. V dropped 1 base and J dropped 4 bases, with 11 bases sitting between them.

In its sample, this clonotype was seen once. The chain recombines TRBV27 with TRBJ1-1; the match to TRBD1 covers 7 bases. Germline V lookup: CDR1 MNHEY, CDR2 SMNVEV (reference sequence). The CDR3 runs to 14 residues. V was clipped by 1 base and J by 5 bases; unmatched bases: 4. CDR3 DNA sequence: TGTGCCAGCAGTTTATGGGGGACAGTAACTGAAGCTTTCTTT. It encodes CASSLWGTVTEAFF.

At least ten counts were recorded for this clonotype. The rearrangement links TRBV28 to TRBJ1-5; D call uncertain. Trimming cost V 2 bases and J 1 base, with 9 bases left between them. The CDR3 has 15 residues. Germline V lookup: CDR1 MDHEN, CDR2 SYDVKM. The CDR3 region has the DNA TGTGCCAGCAGTTTACGGTTGGACAGCAATCAGCCCCAGCATTTT. Translation: CASSLRLDSNQPQHF. Filled out from reference TRBV28 and TRBJ1-5, the complete variable domain reads DVKVTQSSRYLVKRTGEKVFLECVQDMDHENMFWYRQDPGLGLRLIYFSYDVKMKEKGDIPEGYSVSREKKERFSLILESASTNQTSMYLCASSLRLDSNQPQHFGDGTRLSIL.

This clonotype was detected ten times or more. The chain joins TRBV7-3 to TRBJ2-3, with 7 positions matching TRBD1. This CDR3 is 15 amino acids long. The V gene end was trimmed by 2 bases and the J gene end by 5 bases; junction bases not matched to a gene: 7. Germline V gene sequence: CDR1 SGHTA, CDR2 FQGTGA. In nucleotides, the CDR3 is TGTGCCAGCAGCTTATCAGGGGGTAACGGAGATACGCAGTATTTT. It specifies CASSLSGGNGDTQYF.

This clonotype was seen ten or more times. This chain connects TRBV11-3 to TRBJ2-2; 7 nucleotides agree with TRBD1. Germline V lookup: CDR1 SGHNT, CDR2 YENEEA. This CDR3 region has 14 residues. With V trimmed by 3 bases and J by 7 bases, 5 bases remained unmatched. This CDR3 is CASSLGTEGGELFF. The CDR3 DNA reads TGTGCCAGCAGCTTGGGGACAGAGGGCGGGGAGCTGTTTTTT.

This clonotype came up a few times. J is TRBJ2-2 and V is TRBV19; TRBD1 agrees at 9 bases. The germline V gene encodes CDR1 LNHDA and CDR2 SQIVND (reference sequence). J gave up 5 bases and V 7 bases, and 17 bases lay outside the gene matches. CDR3 length equals 18 residues. The CDR3: CASTGPTRGQGRTGELFF. The DNA of the CDR3 is TGTGCCAGTACGGGACCCACCCGAGGACAGGGGAGAACCGGGGAGCTGTTTTTT. Together with reference TRBV19 and TRBJ2-2, the CDR3 gives the full variable domain: DGGITQSPKYLFRKEGQNVTLSCEQNLNHDAMYWYRQDPGQGLRLIYYSQIVNDFQKGDIAEGYSVSREKKESFPLTVTSAQKNPTAFYLCASTGPTRGQGRTGELFFGEGSRLTVL.

This clonotype was found many times. The V call is TRBV7-8, the J call TRBJ2-1; 7 nucleotides match TRBD1. The CDR3 contains 15 residues. V was clipped by 5 bases and J by 8 bases; unmatched bases: 12. Germline loops: CDR1 SGHVS, CDR2 FQNEAQ. CDR3 sequence reads: CASSLTGMAYDEQFF. Here the CDR3 DNA reads TGTGCCAGCAGCCTGACAGGGATGGCTTACGATGAGCAGTTCTTC. Complete variable domain (other parts from reference TRBV7-8 and TRBJ2-1): GAGVSQSPRYKVAKRGQDVALRCDPISGHVSLFWYQQALGQGPEFLTYFQNEAQLDKSGLPSDRFFAERPEGSVSTLKIQRTQQEDSAVYLCASSLTGMAYDEQFFGPGTRLTVL.

Ten or more counts support this clonotype. V and J are TRBV3-1 and TRBJ2-5; 8 bases match TRBD2. Germline V lookup: CDR1 LGHDT, CDR2 YNNKEL (reference sequence). The CDR3 is 16 amino acids. Losses at the gene ends were 4 bases for V and 3 bases for J; bases not matched to a gene: 10. Here the CDR3 DNA reads TGTGCCAGCAGCCGGCGGGGAGCGGGAGTAGAAGAGACCCAGTACTTC. Translated: CASSRRGAGVEETQYF.

This clonotype was observed a handful of times. This chain links TRBV10-3 with TRBJ2-1; TRBD2 matches at 13 bases. This CDR3 contains 17 residues. V lost 3 bases to trimming and J lost 5 bases; unmatched junction nucleotides: 7. Germline V gene sequence: CDR1 ENHRY, CDR2 SYGVKD. This CDR3 is CAISEREGLAGNNEQFF. The CDR3 DNA follows: TGTGCCATCAGTGAAAGAGAGGGACTAGCGGGAAACAATGAGCAGTTCTTC.

There are many counts of this clonotype. V gene TRBV12-3 or TRBV12-4 combines with J gene TRBJ2-3; tentative D call: TRBD2 (6 bases). The CDR3 has 16 amino acids. Deletions cut 3 bases from V and 0 bases from J, with 13 bases between. DNA for the CDR3: TGTGCCAGCAGTTTCGGGAGCCGCCCAAGCACAGATACGCAGTATTTT. Its translation: CASSFGSRPSTDTQYF.

Many counts were recorded for this clonotype. The chain links TRBV12-3 or TRBV12-4 to TRBJ2-7; 15 bases line up with TRBD2. This CDR3 comprises 17 residues. After removal of 6 bases from V and 2 bases from J, the junction contained 8 bases not matched to a gene. CDR3 sequence (DNA): TGTGCCAGCAGCTCCCGGACTAGCGGGAGGGCCCCCTACGAGCAGTACTTC. Protein sequence: CASSSRTSGRAPYEQYF.

This clonotype was seen many times. V usage is TRBV5-5 and J usage is TRBJ1-1; tentative D call: TRBD1 (5 bases). Germline V gives CDR1 SGHKS, CDR2 YYEKEE (reference sequence). The CDR3 is made up of 14 amino acids. The V end was cut by 4 bases, the J end by 6 bases, with 16 bases between. Written as DNA, the CDR3 is TGTGCCAGCAGCCCGGTTGCGGGGGGGTCTGAAGCTTTCTTT. Translation: CASSPVAGGSEAFF.

The chain has TRBV10-1 and TRBJ1-2; D call uncertain. The V end was cut by 4 bases, the J end by 2 bases, with 11 bases between. The CDR3 is 14 residues long. Germline V lookup: CDR1 WNHNN, CDR2 SYGVQD (reference sequence). The CDR3 DNA reads TGCGCCAGCAGTGGGGGTGCAGGAAACTATGGCTACACCTTC. Its protein is CASSGGAGNYGYTF.

There are a few counts of this clonotype. The rearrangement uses TRBV14 and TRBJ2-7, with D perhaps matching TRBD1 (6 bases). Germline loops: CDR1 SGHDN, CDR2 FVKESK. V lost 1 base and J lost 10, with 8 bases in between. The CDR3 has 11 residues. The CDR3 region has the DNA TGTGCCAGCAGCCAAGGGACAGACCAGTACTTC. Encoded protein: CASSQGTDQYF. The variable domain in full, with the rest retrieved from reference TRBV14 and TRBJ2-7, is EAGVTQFPSHSVIEKGQTVTLRCDPISGHDNLYWYRRVMGKEIKFLLHFVKESKQDESGMPNNRFLAERTGGTYSTLKVQPAELEDSGVYFCASSQGTDQYFGPGTRLTVT.

V is TRBV2 and J is TRBJ2-2, with TRBD2 matching 10 bases. Germline trimming cut 6 bases from V and 6 bases from J; bases unmatched to any gene: 13. This CDR3 spans 17 amino acids. The germline V gene has CDR1 SNHLY and CDR2 FYNNEI. The CDR3 nucleotides are TGTGCCAGCAGCGGCCCCGCTAGCGGGAGTACGGCCGGGGAGCTGTTTTTT. It is translated as CASSGPASGSTAGELFF. Based on the CDR3 plus reference TRBV2 and TRBJ2-2, the full variable domain is EPEVTQTPSHQVTQMGQEVILRCVPISNHLYFYWYRQILGQKVEFLVSFYNNEISEKSEIFDDQFSVERPDGSNFTLKIRSTKLEDSAMYFCASSGPASGSTAGELFFGEGSRLTVL.

This clonotype was detected many times. CDR3 sequence (DNA): TGTGCCAGCAGCCAAGATTTGGCAAAAGAAGGAAACACCATATATTTT. Its translation is CASSQDLAKEGNTIYF. The rearrangement uses TRBV3-1 and TRBJ1-3; D is unresolved. Trimming pared 0 bases from V and 4 bases from J, leaving 13 bases between. Germline V CDR1 and CDR2: LGHDT, YNNKEL (reference sequence). This CDR3 is 16 amino acids long. Full variable domain (rest looked up from reference TRBV3-1 and TRBJ1-3): DTAVSQTPKYLVTQMGNDKSIKCEQNLGHDTMYWYKQDSKKFLKIMFSYNNKELIINETVPNRFSPKSPDKAHLNLHINSLELGDSAVYFCASSQDLAKEGNTIYFGEGSWLTVV.

This clonotype was observed many times. The rearrangement joins TRBV12-3 or TRBV12-4 to TRBJ2-2, with 10 bases aligning to TRBD2. There are 17 residues in the CDR3. V gave up 4 bases and J gave up 7 bases; unmatched junction bases: 12. DNA of the CDR3: TGTGCCAGCAGTTCTCTACTAGCGGGGACCAGGAGCGGGGAGCTGTTTTTT. Its protein is CASSSLLAGTRSGELFF.

The chain couples TRBV7-3 to TRBJ2-2; D not certain. Per the germline V gene, CDR1 is SGHTA and CDR2 is FQGTGA. The ends were cut back, 1 base at V and 0 bases at J, with 9 bases in the middle. The CDR3 runs 16 residues. CDR3 DNA: TGTGCCAGCAGCTTAAACCCGGAAGCGAACACCGGGGAGCTGTTTTTT. Amino acid sequence: CASSLNPEANTGELFF.